This T cell receptor (beta chain) was recorded in a study of T cells in Graves' hyperthyroidism and ophthalmopathy. As for this clonotype: The antigen remains unidentified.

Study-wide results and limits: Median prediction lead before ophthalmopathy onset was about 6.5 months with the model. Stable hyperthyroidism was separated from ophthalmopathy by a model based on 13 V-J features.

Authors of the study amplified TCR beta CDR3 regions from RNA transcripts. The HTBI primer set served for first-round RT-PCR of the TCR CDR3. Each CDR3 protein is one row after TCRdb ran MiXCR on the multiplex PCR reads. Here the sample spans about 290,000 distinct CDR3 sequences, 15% to 20% being singletons. Orbital computed tomography and thyroid ultrasound, together with serum TRAb and thyroxine and clinical symptoms, were used for diagnoses. The authors obtained PBMCs from roughly 10 ml of fresh peripheral blood. The source is a woman aged 55-69 years with Graves' ophthalmopathy. Sequenced sample: blood.

CDR3: CASSHPGLVRYNEQFF. The DNA for the CDR3 is TGTGCCAGCAGCCACCCGGGACTAGTAAGATACAATGAGCAGTTCTTC. The chain employs TRBV3-1 and TRBJ2-1; 8 bases are a match to TRBD2. The length of the CDR3 is 16 residues. Germline V gives CDR1 LGHDT, CDR2 YNNKEL (reference sequence). V dropped 3 bases and J dropped 4; count of bases not matched to a gene: 8.